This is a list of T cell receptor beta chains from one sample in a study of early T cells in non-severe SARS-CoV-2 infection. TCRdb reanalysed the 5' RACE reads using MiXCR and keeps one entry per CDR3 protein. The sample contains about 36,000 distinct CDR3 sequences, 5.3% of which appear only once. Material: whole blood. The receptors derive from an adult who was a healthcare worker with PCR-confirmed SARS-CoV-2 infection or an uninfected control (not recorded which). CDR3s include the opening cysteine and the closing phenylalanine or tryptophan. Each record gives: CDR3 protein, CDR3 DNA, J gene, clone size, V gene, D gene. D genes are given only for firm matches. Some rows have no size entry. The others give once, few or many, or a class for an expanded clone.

CASSATGTSNQPQHF TGTGCCAGCAGTGCGACAGGGACAAGCAATCAGCCCCAGCATTTT TRBJ1-5 many TRBV6-1 TRBD1
CASSIARRTGAYEQYF TGTGCCAGTAGTATAGCCCGGCGGACAGGGGCCTACGAGCAGTACTTC TRBJ2-7 many TRBV19 TRBD1
CASSNRRPYEQYF TGTGCCAGCAGCAACAGGCGCCCCTACGAGCAGTACTTC TRBJ2-7 many TRBV7-9 NA
CASSIGGGRETQYF TGTGCCAGTAGTATAGGGGGCGGCAGGGAGACCCAGTACTTC TRBJ2-5 many TRBV19 NA
CASSPSSGGTEQYF TGTGCCAGCTCACCATCCAGCGGGGGAACCGAGCAGTACTTC TRBJ2-7 NA TRBV18 TRBD2
CASSGQSSYEQYF TGTGCCAGCAGTGGACAGAGCTCCTACGAGCAGTACTTC TRBJ2-7 many TRBV27 NA
CASSLQGKRETQYF TGTGCCAGCAGTCTACAGGGGAAACGAGAGACCCAGTACTTC TRBJ2-5 many TRBV12-3/TRBV12-4 TRBD1
CASSQERGGAPYNEQFF TGCGCCAGCAGCCAAGAGCGCGGCGGGGCACCCTACAATGAGCAGTTCTTC TRBJ2-1 medium-sized TRBV4-3 NA
CASSRGSSTDTQYF TGCGCCAGCAGCCGGGGATCTAGCACAGATACGCAGTATTTT TRBJ2-3 many TRBV5-1 NA
CASSREGYTEAFF TGCGCCAGCAGTCGTGAGGGGTACACTGAAGCTTTCTTT TRBJ1-1 NA TRBV10-2 NA
CASNFRQFGGDTQYF TGTGCCAGCAACTTCCGGCAATTTGGGGGAGATACGCAGTATTTT TRBJ2-3 NA TRBV2 NA
CASSPVGRRSGNTIYF TGCGCCAGCAGCCCGGTAGGACGGCGCTCTGGAAACACCATATATTTT TRBJ1-3 many TRBV5-1 NA
CASSPHANTEAFF TGTGCCAGCAGCCCTCACGCGAACACTGAAGCTTTCTTT TRBJ1-1 few TRBV7-8 NA
CASTWRRGGNEQFF TGTGCCAGCACCTGGCGGAGGGGTGGCAATGAGCAGTTCTTC TRBJ2-1 NA TRBV27 NA
CASSLDRVNEQFF TGTGCCAGCAGCTTAGATCGTGTCAATGAGCAGTTCTTC TRBJ2-1 many TRBV11-2 NA
CAWRLAGAYNEQFF TGTGCCTGGAGGCTAGCGGGAGCCTACAATGAGCAGTTCTTC TRBJ2-1 many TRBV30 TRBD2
CASRETNTEAFF TGTGCCAGCAGGGAGACGAACACTGAAGCTTTCTTT TRBJ1-1 many TRBV6-2/TRBV6-3 NA
CASSDFTEAFF TGCGCCAGCAGCGATTTCACTGAAGCTTTCTTT TRBJ1-1 many TRBV5-1 NA
CSASSTDTQYF TGCAGTGCTAGTTCCACAGATACGCAGTATTTT TRBJ2-3 many TRBV20-1 NA
CASSRQGWSTEAFF TGCGCCAGCAGCAGACAGGGATGGTCCACTGAAGCTTTCTTT TRBJ1-1 NA TRBV10-2 TRBD1
CASSLLTGSETNEKLFF TGTGCCAGCAGCCTACTTACAGGGTCGGAAACTAATGAAAAACTGTTTTTT TRBJ1-4 many TRBV7-9 NA
CASTTRTSGMGREQFF TGTGCCAGCACCACCCGGACTAGCGGGATGGGGAGAGAGCAGTTCTTC TRBJ2-1 few TRBV12-3/TRBV12-4 TRBD2
CASSASGSSYNEQFF TGTGCCAGCAGCGCTAGCGGGAGCTCCTACAATGAGCAGTTCTTC TRBJ2-1 many TRBV9 TRBD2
CASSPPRTLSGNTIYF TGTGCCAGCTCCCCGCCTCGTACCCTCTCTGGAAACACCATATATTTT TRBJ1-3 many TRBV18 NA
CASSAPSYEQYF TGTGCCAGCAGCGCACCCTCCTACGAGCAGTACTTC TRBJ2-7 few TRBV11-2 NA
CASSYQRTSSNEQFF TGTGCCAGCAGCTATCAACGGACTAGTTCCAATGAGCAGTTCTTC TRBJ2-1 many TRBV27 TRBD2
CASSSTPIDKNIQYF TGTGCCAGCAGCTCGACCCCCATCGACAAAAACATTCAGTACTTC TRBJ2-4 many TRBV27 NA
CASKRAPSSYEQYF TGTGCCAGCAAGCGAGCTCCCAGCTCCTACGAGCAGTACTTC TRBJ2-7 many TRBV6-5 NA
CSVLPRTDHGAFF TGCAGCGTTTTACCCCGGACGGACCACGGGGCTTTCTTT TRBJ1-1 many TRBV29-1 NA
CASSPLRERAGVPGELFF TGTGCCAGCAGCCCCCTTCGTGAGAGGGCCGGGGTCCCCGGGGAGCTGTTTTTT TRBJ2-2 many TRBV13 NA
CAINHRTGQETQYF TGTGCCATCAACCACCGGACAGGCCAAGAGACCCAGTACTTC TRBJ2-5 many TRBV10-3 TRBD1
CASSQISSGGSFNEQFF TGCGCCAGCAGCCAGATATCTAGCGGGGGGTCTTTCAATGAGCAGTTCTTC TRBJ2-1 NA TRBV5-1 TRBD2
CASSPGQGVSYNEQFF TGTGCCAGCAGCCCGGGACAGGGAGTTTCCTACAATGAGCAGTTCTTC TRBJ2-1 many TRBV7-9 TRBD1
CATSSQYTSGLGAYNEQFF TGTGCCACCAGCAGTCAGTACACTAGCGGGCTGGGGGCCTACAATGAGCAGTTCTTC TRBJ2-1 many TRBV15 TRBD2
CASSLVSGEGKTQYF TGTGCCAGCAGCCTGGTCTCGGGGGAGGGAAAGACCCAGTACTTC TRBJ2-5 NA TRBV7-8 TRBD2
CASSLILANYNEQFF TGTGCCAGCAGCTTAATACTAGCGAACTACAATGAGCAGTTCTTC TRBJ2-1 many TRBV7-9 TRBD2
CSATPGEPHNEQFF TGCAGTGCTACCCCGGGGGAGCCCCACAATGAGCAGTTCTTC TRBJ2-1 many TRBV20-1 NA
CASARSGRGTGELFF TGTGCTAGTGCCCGTAGCGGGAGAGGCACCGGGGAGCTGTTTTTT TRBJ2-2 NA TRBV12-5 TRBD2
CASSQDLGVSGGPQYF TGTGCCAGCAGCCAAGACCTGGGTGTTAGCGGGGGCCCCCAGTATTTT TRBJ2-3 NA TRBV4-2 TRBD2
CSANRRQGGETQYF TGCAGTGCCAACCGGAGACAGGGCGGAGAGACCCAGTACTTC TRBJ2-5 many TRBV20-1 TRBD1
CASSPPLAGEDTQYF TGTGCCAGCTCACCACCGCTAGCGGGGGAAGATACGCAGTATTTT TRBJ2-3 many TRBV18 TRBD2
CAISESQENEQFF TGTGCCATCAGTGAGTCCCAGGAGAATGAGCAGTTCTTC TRBJ2-1 many TRBV10-3 NA
CASSTGQRGYLRTDTQYF TGTGCCAGCAGTACTGGACAGCGTGGATATCTCCGCACAGATACGCAGTATTTT TRBJ2-3 many TRBV6-2/TRBV6-3 NA
CASSFLGGAGGYNEQFF TGTGCCAGCAGCTTCCTAGGGGGCGCGGGTGGCTACAATGAGCAGTTCTTC TRBJ2-1 many TRBV5-6 TRBD1
CASSFGPDTQYF TGTGCCAGCAGCTTCGGACCAGATACGCAGTATTTT TRBJ2-3 many TRBV12-3/TRBV12-4 NA
CASSRASDYTYGYTF TGTGCCAGCAGTAGGGCGTCAGATTATACCTATGGCTACACCTTC TRBJ1-2 many TRBV12-3/TRBV12-4 NA
CAWSVKGQGMILSNEQFF TGTGCCTGGAGTGTAAAGGGACAGGGTATGATATTGTCGAATGAGCAGTTCTTC TRBJ2-1 few TRBV30 TRBD1
CASSLAVTVTGELFF TGTGCCAGCAGCTTAGCTGTGACTGTCACCGGGGAGCTGTTTTTT TRBJ2-2 many TRBV7-6 NA
CASSPAPGLAGSNEQFF TGTGCCAGCAGTCCAGCACCGGGACTAGCGGGTTCGAATGAGCAGTTCTTC TRBJ2-1 NA TRBV12-3/TRBV12-4 TRBD2
CASSQDLSSGVETQYF TGCGCCAGCAGCCAAGATCTCTCTAGCGGGGTCGAGACCCAGTACTTC TRBJ2-5 many TRBV4-3 TRBD2
CASRPPGQGLHEQYF TGTGCCAGCAGGCCCCCGGGACAGGGCCTACACGAGCAGTACTTC TRBJ2-7 few TRBV2 TRBD1
CASRPGQDLLAGANVLTF TGTGCCAGCAGACCCGGACAGGATTTATTGGCGGGGGCCAACGTCCTGACTTTC TRBJ2-6 many TRBV5-4 TRBD1
CAIILLGDTQYF TGTGCCATCATTCTACTTGGAGATACGCAGTATTTT TRBJ2-3 many TRBV10-3 NA
CSAFDGTDKNIQYF TGCAGTGCTTTTGACGGGACAGACAAAAACATTCAGTACTTC TRBJ2-4 NA TRBV20-1 TRBD1
CASSLDGYGYTF TGTGCCAGCAGCTTAGACGGCTATGGCTACACCTTC TRBJ1-2 many TRBV7-2 NA
CASSQPVTGYTF TGTGCCAGCAGCCAACCCGTAACTGGCTACACCTTC TRBJ1-2 few TRBV3-1 NA
CASSYSGESSYEQYF TGTGCCAGCAGTTACTCAGGAGAGAGCTCCTACGAGCAGTACTTC TRBJ2-7 few TRBV6-6 NA